The 3 T cell receptor beta chains in this list originate from one sample, sequenced in a study of blood T cell repertoires in COVID-19. This table comes from immunoSEQ multiplex PCR, and its TCRdb copy is limited to in-frame clones, with some not included. The table has over 130,000 clones, approximately 80% seen once. The specimen sequenced was PBMCs or T cells enriched from blood (not recorded which). These receptors were taken from a woman aged 18-29 years who had been exposed to COVID-19.

The table lists this clone with a few counts. The chain is built from TRBV2 and TRBJ1-2; D is uncertain. The CDR3 consists of 13 residues. With 3 bases removed from V and 8 bases from J, the gap between germline ends came to 13 bases. Germline V CDR1 and CDR2: SNHLY, FYNNEI. CDR3 residues: CASSDSRAGGYTF. DNA of the CDR3: TGTGCCAGCAGTGACTCGAGGGCTGGGGGCTACACCTTC.

The chain links TRBV28 to TRBJ1-6, with 8 nucleotides matching TRBD1. The germline V gene has CDR1 MDHEN and CDR2 SYDVKM. The V gene end was trimmed by 9 bases and the J gene end by 4 bases; junction bases not matched to a gene: 5. This CDR3 contains 14 residues. DNA of the CDR3: TGTGCCAGTTGGACAGGGAGATATAATTCACCCCTCCACTTT. It specifies CASWTGRYNSPLHF.

The V gene is TRBV9, the J gene TRBJ2-2; unclear D gene. Trimming shortened V by 3 bases and J by 7 bases, and 10 bases separated the two germline ends. The CDR3 runs to 13 residues. The V gene's germline CDR1 is SGDLS and CDR2 YYNGEE. The CDR3 spells CASSAIRDGELFF. The CDR3 nucleotides read TGTGCCAGCAGCGCTATTCGCGACGGGGAGCTGTTTTTT.